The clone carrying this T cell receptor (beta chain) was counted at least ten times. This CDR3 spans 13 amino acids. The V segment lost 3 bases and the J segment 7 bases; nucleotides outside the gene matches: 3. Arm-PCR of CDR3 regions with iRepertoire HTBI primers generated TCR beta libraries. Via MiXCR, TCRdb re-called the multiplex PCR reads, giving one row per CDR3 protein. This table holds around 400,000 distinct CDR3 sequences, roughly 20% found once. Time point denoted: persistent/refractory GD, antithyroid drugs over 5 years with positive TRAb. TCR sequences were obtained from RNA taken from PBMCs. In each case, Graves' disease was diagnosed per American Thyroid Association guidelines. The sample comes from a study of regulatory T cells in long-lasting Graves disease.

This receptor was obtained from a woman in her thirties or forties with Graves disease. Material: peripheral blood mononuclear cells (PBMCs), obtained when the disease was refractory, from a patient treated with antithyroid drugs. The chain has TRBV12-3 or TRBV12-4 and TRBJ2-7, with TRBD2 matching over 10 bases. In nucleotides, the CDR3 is TGTGCCAGCAGTTTGACTAGCGGGCGTGAGCAGTACTTC. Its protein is CASSLTSGREQYF.